This T cell receptor beta chain was sequenced for a study of blood T cell repertoires in COVID-19 (TCRdb year 2020). Study-level background: Samples from collaborators originated in the United States, Italy and Spain and spanned both the acute and convalescent phases of COVID-19. The material from the prospective study consisted of cDNA or gDNA derived from T cells, B-cell-depleted T cells, or PBMCs. Subjects who had been exposed to COVID-19, were actively infected with it, or had recovered from it provided the deeply sampled blood TCRbeta repertoires that made up the dataset. The repertoires were made available in a free public database intended to serve as a resource for research on the immune response to SARS-CoV-2. Samples were obtained from the ongoing ImmuneRACE study (first 160 participants) and from 950 to 1,500 subjects provided by 6 global collaborators. Sample metadata almost always included a de-identified subject ID, COVID-19 status, age in years and sex. Where available, HLA class I and class II types were taken from metadata supplied by the sample provider and were not determined by assay-based typing. Overall study outcomes, separate from this receptor: The amount of clinical and demographic metadata varied by source and participant and was provided uncurated.

One collaborating source in Seattle enrolled patients during active infection and followed them longitudinally through the course of disease. Whole blood was collected in K2EDTA tubes by collaborating institutions according to the institutions' own protocols. For TCRbeta analysis, collaborator samples were shipped as frozen whole blood, as isolated PBMCs, or as DNA extracted from either sample type. The immunoSEQ Assay, a bias-controlled multiplex PCR, was used to amplify TCRbeta CDR3 regions from genomic DNA. Per the source publication's procedure: The number of nucleated cells in each sample was estimated from the amplification of reference gene primers within the assay. To quantify the absolute abundance of each unique TCRbeta CDR3 rearrangement, sequence reads were collapsed and filtered. For each sample, productive Simpson clonality was calculated as the square root of Simpson's diversity index over productive rearrangements. TCRdb provides this immuneACCESS table in a form limited to in-frame rearrangements. Some clones are lacking; in checked studies, under half of them reflect an unresolved V gene, and why the rest are absent is not known. The V and J calls and clone size are taken from that table; D and trimming were inferred from the DNA. A total of about 270,000 clones appear in this sample, 86% of them only once. The ten largest clones add up to about an eighth of the sample.

As to this clone: Its binding antigen is unknown. Base-call qualities are not available, and no considerably larger clone is one nucleotide away.

Counted from cysteine to phenylalanine, this CDR3 has 17 amino acids. The CDR3 DNA has 51 bases and is translated from base 1. CDR1 and CDR2 are drawn from the germline V gene: KGHDR, SFDVKD. V drops 1 base and J drops 0 bases, leaving 14 bases in between. This TCR came from a woman aged 65 to 85 with COVID-19, enrolled during active disease. Material for sequencing was peripheral blood. The chain was built from TRBV24-1 and TRBJ1-1, with no confident D gene call. The sequence in DNA is TGTGCCACCAGTGATTTTCTGACGCAGGCGATGAACACTGAAGCTTTCTTT. Its protein reads: CATSDFLTQAMNTEAFF.